This T cell receptor (beta chain) was sequenced in a study of patients and donors after allogeneic stem cell transplantation. Germline V gene data show CDR1 as LGHNT and CDR2 as FRNRAP. Trimming cost V 6 bases and J 14 bases, with 17 bases left between them. This CDR3 is built from 13 residues. MiXCR, applied by TCRdb to the RT-PCR reads, yields one record per CDR3 protein. Seen here are more than 75,000 distinct CDR3 sequences, approximately 5% observed once, and the top ten hold 2.5% to 3%. V gene TRBV12-5 combines with J gene TRBJ1-6; D is uncertain. Sequencing was performed on blood, either unsorted or a sorted T cell fraction (not recorded which). This clonotype was obtained from a human donor who was either an allogeneic HSCT recipient or a stem cell or donor lymphocyte infusion donor (not recorded which). It is not recorded whose cells these are; they may come from a transplant donor. The CDR3: CASGPGGISTLHF. CDR3 DNA: TGTGCTAGTGGCCCGGGTGGAATTAGTACCCTCCACTTT.